The 29 T cell receptor beta chains given below trace back to one sample, sequenced in a study of Graves' ophthalmopathy and Graves' hyperthyroidism. Amplifying from RNA transcripts, the study obtained TCR beta CDR3 regions. RT-PCR in the first round used HTBI primers; a second-round multiplex PCR followed. MiXCR was run by TCRdb on the multiplex PCR reads, yielding one entry per CDR3 protein. Altogether about 240,000 distinct CDR3 sequences are present, around 50% being singletons, with the ten largest covering roughly half. Sequencing was done on a sample of peripheral blood. The receptor set was obtained from an adult man with Graves' ophthalmopathy.

This clonotype turned up a few times. V gene TRBV5-1 combines with J gene TRBJ1-1; TRBD1 agrees at 8 bases. This CDR3 has 13 amino acids. CDR1 and CDR2 from the germline V gene are SGHRS and YFSETQ. Trimming removed 7 bases from V and 0 bases from J; junction bases left unmatched: 2. The CDR3 sequence: CASADRVNTEAFF. CDR3 in DNA: TGCGCCAGCGCGGACAGGGTGAACACTGAAGCTTTCTTT.

This clonotype was recorded a few times. The J gene is TRBJ2-5, the V gene TRBV7-9; TRBD2 aligns across 13 bases. J lost 2 bases, V lost 5 bases, and 5 bases had no gene match. The CDR3 runs 16 residues. CDR1 is SEHNR, CDR2 FQNEAQ, per germline (reference sequence). The CDR3 DNA is TGTGCCAGCAGCACCCCGACTAGCGGGGGGCAAGAGACCCAGTACTTC. It translates to CASSTPTSGGQETQYF.

This clonotype was detected only a few times. The chain employs TRBV10-3 and TRBJ1-1; maybe TRBD1 (6 bases). The V end lost 1 base, the J end lost 1 base, and 7 bases lay between the germline ends. Germline V gives CDR1 ENHRY, CDR2 SYGVKD. CDR3 length: 14 residues. CDR3 sequence: CAISEYRENTEAFF. The CDR3 nucleotides read TGTGCCATCAGTGAGTACAGGGAGAACACTGAAGCTTTCTTT.

V gene TRBV18 combines with J gene TRBJ1-6; D gene ambiguous. Germline V gene data show CDR1 as KGHSH and CDR2 as LQKENI. The ends were cut back, 8 bases at V and 9 bases at J, with 14 bases in the middle. The CDR3 is 13 residues long. CDR3 loop: CASAVEGGSPLHF. CDR3 coding DNA: TGTGCCAGCGCGGTTGAGGGTGGTTCACCCCTCCACTTT.

This clonotype was counted a few times. J is TRBJ1-5 and V is TRBV12-3 or TRBV12-4, with D unclear. The V end was cut by 4 bases, the J end by 7 bases, with 14 bases between. The CDR3 totals 14 residues. The CDR3: CASSYGLRGQPQHF. The CDR3 DNA is TGTGCCAGCAGTTACGGGCTGCGTGGACAGCCCCAGCATTTT.

This clonotype has more than one count but fewer than ten. The chain uses TRBV2 and TRBJ1-6; D gene unclear. V gave up 2 bases and J gave up 7 bases, with 12 bases separating them. This CDR3 is 15 amino acids long. The germline gives CDR1 SNHLY, CDR2 FYNNEI. For the CDR3, the DNA is TGTGCCAGCAGTGAACCCCCTAGAGGAAATTCACCCCTCCACTTT. It yields the protein CASSEPPRGNSPLHF. Looking up the rest from reference TRBV2 and TRBJ1-6 gives the full variable domain: EPEVTQTPSHQVTQMGQEVILRCVPISNHLYFYWYRQILGQKVEFLVSFYNNEISEKSEIFDDQFSVERPDGSNFTLKIRSTKLEDSAMYFCASSEPPRGNSPLHFGNGTRLTVT.

This clonotype has only one observation. An end of the junction does not agree with germline; a read error may underlie this. The J gene is TRBJ1-1, the V gene TRBV10-2; possibly TRBD1 for D (6 bases). The CDR3 has 15 amino acids. CDR1 is WSHSY and CDR2 is SAAADI in the germline V gene. The CDR3 DNA sequence: TGTGCCAGCAGTCACCTCAGGGGACCGGACACTGAAGCTTTCTTT. Encoded protein: CASSHLRGPDTEAFF.

This chain joins TRBV20-1 and TRBJ2-7; no clear D gene. The CDR3 runs to 14 residues. Per the germline V gene, CDR1 is DFQATT and CDR2 is SNEGSKA (reference sequence). V gave up 0 bases and J gave up 3 bases, with 12 bases separating them. The CDR3 bases are TGCAGTGCTAGAGATGTAGGAAAGGACTACGAGCAGTACTTC. Translated: CSARDVGKDYEQYF.

This clonotype showed up many times. The chain couples TRBV4-1 to TRBJ2-7; 7 bases are a match to TRBD1. After removal of 4 bases from V and 2 bases from J, the junction contained 2 bases not matched to a gene. Germline assignment: CDR1 MGHRA and CDR2 YSYEKL. CDR3 length: 13 amino acids. For the CDR3, the DNA is TGCGCCAGCAGCCGAGGACAGGCCTACGAGCAGTACTTC. Translated, it gives CASSRGQAYEQYF.

This clonotype was recorded a few times. V and J are TRBV20-1 and TRBJ1-4; maybe TRBD1 (6 bases). The V end lost 1 base, the J end lost 0 bases, and 12 bases lay between the germline ends. The CDR3 runs to 16 residues. CDR1 DFQATT and CDR2 SNEGSKA come from the germline V gene (reference sequence). The CDR3 loop is CSARGRTAATNEKLFF. CDR3 in DNA: TGCAGTGCTAGAGGGAGGACAGCTGCAACTAATGAAAAACTGTTTTTT.

This clonotype was recorded many times. The chain couples TRBV10-2 to TRBJ1-2; 7 bases agree with TRBD1. Germline V gene lookup returns CDR1 WSHSY and CDR2 SAAADI. Trimming removed 3 bases from V and 6 bases from J; junction bases left unmatched: 4. The CDR3 loop spans 13 amino acids. CDR3 sequence: CASSDRGANGYTF. The DNA for the CDR3 is TGCGCCAGCAGTGACAGGGGGGCAAATGGCTACACCTTC.

The chain uses TRBV2 and TRBJ2-2; no clear D gene. This CDR3 comprises 16 residues. From germline, CDR1 is SNHLY and CDR2 FYNNEI. Trimming took 5 bases from V and 4 from J, leaving 17 bases between them. The chain's CDR3 is CASSYSQPPLTGELFF. The DNA for the CDR3 is TGTGCCAGCAGTTACTCACAGCCGCCGCTCACCGGGGAGCTGTTTTTT.

The rearrangement joins TRBV29-1 to TRBJ2-7; D assignment may be TRBD1 or TRBD2 (5 bases each). Germline assignment: CDR1 SQVTM and CDR2 ANQGSEA. This CDR3 region has 14 residues. Trimming pared 6 bases from V and 0 bases from J, leaving 15 bases between. The CDR3 here is CSVLGGTSSYEQYF. The CDR3 DNA reads TGCAGCGTCCTTGGGGGTACGAGCTCCTACGAGCAGTACTTC.

This clonotype has more than one count but fewer than ten. The rearrangement links TRBV10-3 to TRBJ2-7, with D possibly called TRBD1 or TRBD2 (5 bases each). The CDR3 totals 15 residues. Trimming removed 0 bases from V and 7 bases from J, with 16 bases in between. Germline loops: CDR1 ENHRY, CDR2 SYGVKD. DNA for the CDR3: TGTGCCATCAGTGAGTCATCCGGCTTAGAGGGGGAGCAGTACTTC. Amino acid sequence: CAISESSGLEGEQYF.

The sample holds many counts of this clonotype. The chain carries TRBV24-1 and TRBJ1-2; 8 positions agree with TRBD1. The CDR3 is 14 amino acids. J was trimmed by 3 bases and V by 7 bases; bases with no gene match: 6. The germline gives CDR1 KGHDR, CDR2 SFDVKD. CDR3 sequence reads: CATRGTGQDYGYTF. Here the CDR3 DNA reads TGTGCCACCAGAGGGACAGGACAAGACTATGGCTACACCTTC.

This clonotype has a handful of counts. The V gene is TRBV7-8, the J gene TRBJ1-5; D is possibly TRBD1 (6 bases). This CDR3 contains 16 residues. Germline CDR1 is SGHVS and CDR2 is FQNEAQ. Trimming took 0 bases from V and 4 from J, leaving 13 bases between them. The CDR3 DNA sequence: TGTGCCAGCAGCTTAGCATCGGGGAGGGGGAATCAGCCCCAGCATTTT. Translating gives CASSLASGRGNQPQHF.

This clonotype was seen only a few times. The chain joins TRBV2 to TRBJ2-7; 10 nucleotides match TRBD2. The CDR3 runs to 16 residues. With 7 bases clipped from V and 1 base from J, the junction kept 10 bases outside the gene matches. Germline values: CDR1 SNHLY, CDR2 FYNNEI. Written as DNA, the CDR3 is TGTGCCAGCACCATACCCCCTAGCGGGGGATCCTACGAGCAGTACTTC. Its translation: CASTIPPSGGSYEQYF.

This sequence joins TRBV5-8 and TRBJ2-7, with a tentative D call TRBD1 (5 bases). Per germline, CDR1 SGHTS and CDR2 YDEGEE. The CDR3 spans 15 residues. With 2 bases removed from V and 4 bases from J, the gap between germline ends came to 16 bases. In nucleotides, the CDR3 is TGTGCCAGCAGCTTAGGGGCAGGGCTACTTTACGAGCAGTACTTC. This encodes CASSLGAGLLYEQYF.

The rearrangement uses TRBV7-3 and TRBJ2-5, with 10 positions matching TRBD2. The length of the CDR3 is 16 residues. Germline V gene lookup returns CDR1 SGHTA and CDR2 FQGTGA. V was pared by 2 bases and J by 5 bases, with 8 bases of the junction left unmatched. As DNA, the CDR3 is TGTGCCAGCAGCTTATTAAGCGGGAGGGAAGCGGAGACCCAGTACTTC. Residues: CASSLLSGREAETQYF.

This clonotype was seen more than once but under ten times. The gene calls are TRBV19 and TRBJ2-2; D is ambiguous. From germline, CDR1 is LNHDA and CDR2 SQIVND (reference sequence). V was clipped by 3 bases and J by 3 bases, with 5 bases between them. This CDR3 is built from 13 residues. The CDR3 protein is CASSIGYTGELFF. The CDR3 DNA sequence: TGTGCCAGTAGTATTGGGTACACCGGGGAGCTGTTTTTT. The variable domain in full, with the rest retrieved from reference TRBV19 and TRBJ2-2, is DGGITQSPKYLFRKEGQNVTLSCEQNLNHDAMYWYRQDPGQGLRLIYYSQIVNDFQKGDIAEGYSVSREKKESFPLTVTSAQKNPTAFYLCASSIGYTGELFFGEGSRLTVL.

This clonotype has a count of ten or more. The rearrangement joins TRBV7-9 to TRBJ1-1; 10 bases are shared with TRBD1. This CDR3 contains 14 residues. CDR1 and CDR2 (germline): SEHNR, FQNEAQ (reference sequence). The trim removed 5 bases at V and 6 bases at J, leaving 6 bases unmatched. CDR3 in amino acids: CASSTRQGAAEAFF. The CDR3 region has the DNA TGTGCCAGCAGCACCCGACAGGGGGCAGCTGAAGCTTTCTTT.

About this clonotype: A read error is possible here, since a much larger clone lies one base away. DNA for the CDR3: TGTGCCAGCAGCACAGGGGCCACTGAAGCTTTCTTT. Translated, it gives CASSTGATEAFF. V usage is TRBV7-9 and J usage is TRBJ1-1, with TRBD1 matching over 7 bases. This CDR3 contains 12 residues. The V and J ends lost 5 bases and 4 bases, in that order; junction bases with no gene match: 1. Germline V lookup: CDR1 SEHNR, CDR2 FQNEAQ (reference sequence).

The rearrangement joins TRBV5-5 to TRBJ2-7, with D possibly matching TRBD1 (6 bases). The germline V gene encodes CDR1 SGHKS and CDR2 YYEKEE (reference sequence). The CDR3 sequence is 14 residues long. V was pared by 1 base and J by 2 bases, with 10 bases between. The CDR3 reads CASSLTGSPYEQYF. DNA for the CDR3: TGTGCCAGCAGCTTGACAGGGTCCCCCTACGAGCAGTACTTC.

The chain has TRBV7-9 and TRBJ1-5, with TRBD1 as a possible D gene (5 bases). Germline-derived CDR1 and CDR2 are SEHNR and FQNEAQ (reference sequence). The CDR3 loop spans 15 amino acids. In nucleotides, the CDR3 is TGTGCAAGTCAGCGTGAGGGGCGATCCAATCAGCCCCAGCATTTT. Protein: CASQREGRSNQPQHF.

This clonotype was observed a handful of times. The chain links TRBV9 to TRBJ2-7, with 12 bases lining up with TRBD2. Trimming took 0 bases from V and 5 from J; bases not matched to a gene: 9. CDR3 length: 17 residues. Germline V gene sequence: CDR1 SGDLS, CDR2 YYNGEE. CDR3 residues: CASSVGTSGRSIHEQYF. CDR3 nucleotide sequence: TGTGCCAGCAGCGTAGGAACTAGCGGGAGGTCGATCCACGAGCAGTACTTC.

The sample holds a few counts of this clonotype. The chain employs TRBV7-8 and TRBJ1-5, with D possibly matching TRBD1 (6 bases). V shed 5 bases and J shed 2 bases, with 10 bases lying between them. The length of the CDR3 is 14 residues. Germline V lookup: CDR1 SGHVS, CDR2 FQNEAQ. CDR3 in DNA: TGTGCCAGCAGCCTAAACAGGGGCAATCAGCCCCAGCATTTT. This translates into CASSLNRGNQPQHF.

As regards this clonotype: This is likely a read error, given that the CDR3 carries no conserved phenylalanine or tryptophan at its end. This chain uses TRBV2 with TRBJ1-4, with a possible D match to TRBD1 (6 bases). V shed 6 bases and J shed 5 bases, with 10 bases lying between them. The CDR3 length is 13 residues. Germline V lookup: CDR1 SNHLY, CDR2 FYNNEI. This chain's CDR3 is CASRGQQNEKLFS. In nucleotides, the CDR3 is TGTGCCAGCAGGGGACAACAGAATGAAAAACTGTTTTCT.

V gene TRBV9 combines with J gene TRBJ1-6; no firm D call. CDR1 and CDR2 (germline): SGDLS, YYNGEE. Trimming took 5 bases from V and 7 from J, leaving 10 bases between them. The CDR3 has 13 amino acids. This CDR3 is CASSDSSNSPLHF. As DNA, the CDR3 is TGTGCCAGCAGTGACTCCTCAAATTCACCCCTCCACTTT.

The chain uses TRBV10-3 and TRBJ1-2; D unresolved. Germline loops: CDR1 ENHRY, CDR2 SYGVKD. V was cut by 7 bases and J by 4 bases, with 19 bases left in between. This CDR3 contains 15 residues. The CDR3 sequence: CAITLEATVGYGYTF. CDR3 DNA sequence: TGTGCCATCACCCTCGAAGCCACGGTCGGCTATGGCTACACCTTC.